Listed below are T cell receptor beta chains from one sample, sequenced in a study of tumor-infiltrating lymphocytes in primary liver carcinoma. TCRdb independently ran MiXCR on the multiplex PCR reads; one entry per CDR3 protein. The sample records hundreds of thousands of distinct CDR3 sequences, around three fifths being singletons. Material: peripheral blood. All receptors derive from a woman aged 25 to 39 with primary liver carcinoma and hepatitis B virus infection. Both conserved end residues are part of each CDR3. The D gene is left open where the match is weak. Rows may omit the clone size; those that give it use once, few, many or a size class.

v_call,j_call,d_call,clone_size,cdr3_nt,cdr3_aa
TRBV11-2,TRBJ2-7,.,.,TGTGCCAGCAGCCTTCCGGCGGGGTACGATCAGTACTTC,CASSLPAGYDQYF
TRBV11-2,TRBJ1-2,.,.,TGTGCCAGCAGCCCTCCCGGGACGGCGTATAACTATAACTACACCTTC,CASSPPGTAYNYNYTF
TRBV19,TRBJ1-5,.,.,TGTGCCAGTAGTACAGGGAATGATCAGCCCCAGCATTTT,CASSTGNDQPQHF
TRBV29-1,TRBJ2-7,.,.,TGCAACATCGGGCAGGTAGCCTACGAGCAGTACTTC,CNIGQVAYEQYF
TRBV12-3/TRBV12-4,TRBJ2-7,TRBD1,.,TGTCCCAGCAGCCCCGGGACAGGGTATTCCGAGCAGTACTTC,CPSSPGTGYSEQYF
TRBV11-3,TRBJ2-1,TRBD2,once,TGTACTAGCAGCTTAAATAGGGGACTAGCGGGAGGCAATGAGCAGTTCTTC,CTSSLNRGLAGGNEQFF
TRBV12-3/TRBV12-4,TRBJ1-5,.,few,TGTGCCAGCAGTCCCCGACAGTTTCAGCCCCAGCATTTT,CASSPRQFQPQHF
TRBV11-2,TRBJ2-7,TRBD2,.,TGTGCCAGCAGTCAAGACATAGCGGGAGGGCGCGAGCTGCACTTC,CASSQDIAGGRELHF
TRBV4-3,TRBJ1-2,.,.,TGCGCCAGCAGCCAAGAGGACAACTATGGCTACACCTTC,CASSQEDNYGYTF
TRBV11-3,TRBJ2-5,TRBD2,many,TGTGCCAGCAGCCCCGGACTAGCGGGGGCTACAGATCGTTTGGAGACCCAGTACTTC,CASSPGLAGATDRLETQYF
TRBV4-3,TRBJ2-3,.,many,TGCGCCAGCAGCCGAGGGACCCGGCGGAGCACAGATACGCAGTATTTT,CASSRGTRRSTDTQYF